Listed here is a single TCR beta chain. As yet, its antigen is unknown. This sample was included in a study of OX40 agonist ivuxolimab in advanced cancers. The CDR3 sequence is 13 residues long. V dropped 3 bases and J dropped 9 bases, with 12 bases sitting between them. Germline V gene sequence: CDR1 SGHVS, CDR2 FQNEAQ. The table came from immunoSEQ multiplex PCR; TCRdb's copy has only in-frame clones and leaves some out. Of fewer than 100,000 clones in the sample, 89% were seen once. Study-level points and caveats: Certain nonresponding patients likewise had low normalized T-cell clonal expansion.

J is TRBJ1-5 and V is TRBV7-8; D is unresolved. This sequence originates from an adult with an advanced solid tumor such as melanoma, head and neck, liver or kidney cancer. Specimen: CD4+ or CD8+ T cells sorted from blood, collected in a trial of the OX40 agonist ivuxolimab. This CDR3 is CASSFVDLGPQHF. In DNA form, the CDR3 reads TGTGCCAGCAGCTTCGTGGACCTAGGGCCCCAGCATTTT.